These T cell receptor beta chains were read from a single sample in a study of cytomegalovirus exposure and HLA in healthy donors. Only in-frame clones appear in the TCRdb table, and some are missing; sequencing was by immunoSEQ multiplex PCR. This repertoire includes some 120,000 clones. Sequencing was done on a sample of PBMCs. The receptor source for this set is a man aged 35 to 55 in good health and CMV-seronegative. Both conserved end residues are part of each CDR3. Fields, in order: V gene, D gene, J gene, CDR3 protein. D genes are given only for firm matches.

TRBV6-5	-	TRBJ1-3	CASSFSGAGGNTIYF
TRBV5-1	TRBD2	TRBJ2-6	CASSWGLAGDGANVLTF
TRBV7-6	TRBD2	TRBJ2-5	CASSLGHPGGLETQYF
TRBV9	TRBD1	TRBJ2-5	CASSVGGRGQETQYF
TRBV11-3	TRBD1	TRBJ2-2	CASSGDRGFPGELFF
TRBV7-8	-	TRBJ1-5	CASSLFEGGNQPQHF
TRBV30	-	TRBJ1-4	CAWSVLERFGEKLFF
TRBV5-8	TRBD1	TRBJ1-2	CASRDRGTSSYTF
TRBV5-4	TRBD2	TRBJ2-7	CASSAWEGPPYEQYF
TRBV6-4	-	TRBJ2-7	CASGWEIYEQYF
TRBV18	-	TRBJ2-3	CASSPVGAHTDTQYF
TRBV18	-	TRBJ2-2	CASSPILIGNTGELFF
TRBV5-1	-	TRBJ2-7	CASSLDRAERYF
TRBV11-1	-	TRBJ2-7	CASSPGTYEQYF
TRBV15	-	TRBJ2-5	CATSTVQKETQYF
TRBV5-1	-	TRBJ1-2	CASSPAGENYGYTF
TRBV18	TRBD2	TRBJ2-7	CASSPRGPSGSTHEQYF
TRBV30	-	TRBJ2-3	CAWSGGLSDTQYF
TRBV19	-	TRBJ1-5	CASIGSHQPQHF
TRBV5-1	-	TRBJ1-1	CASSPTKRTTGGDTEAFF
TRBV5-1	TRBD1	TRBJ2-2	CASRSGTGISTGELFF
TRBV15	-	TRBJ2-5	CATSRDTAQETQYF
TRBV27	TRBD1	TRBJ1-2	CASRRGERTGWAGYTF
TRBV7-2	-	TRBJ2-7	CASSLGTRYDEQYF
TRBV11-2	-	TRBJ2-7	CASSHSRGLAYEQYF
TRBV5-1	-	TRBJ2-7	CASREDSNSYEQYF
TRBV30	TRBD1	TRBJ1-2	CAWSGDSYGYTF
TRBV5-6	TRBD2	TRBJ2-1	CASSWGTSSREQFF
TRBV11-2	-	TRBJ2-1	CASSLDPAGYNEQFF
TRBV11-3	TRBD2	TRBJ2-3	CASSRRGGGTISDTQYF
TRBV6-1	-	TRBJ2-1	CASSGTHRGVGEQFF
TRBV6-1	-	TRBJ1-5	CASAGGEGSNQPQHF
TRBV7-9	-	TRBJ1-6	CASSRGANSPLHF
TRBV4-1	TRBD2	TRBJ2-2	CASSPGISGRYPGELFF
TRBV19	TRBD2	TRBJ2-4	CASSILAGGAKNIQYF
TRBV5-1	-	TRBJ2-7	CASSLANEQYF
TRBV19	TRBD1	TRBJ1-5	CASSIQGAGQPQHF
TRBV10-3	-	TRBJ2-5	CAISESREETQYF
TRBV6-5	TRBD1	TRBJ1-4	CASSYNGQGNEKLFF
TRBV11-3	-	TRBJ2-3	CASSLRREPDTQYF